The 8 T cell receptor beta chains reported below all come from one sample, sequenced in a study of immune cell composition in non-small cell lung cancer. Clones were read by immunoSEQ multiplex PCR, and TCRdb kept only the in-frame ones, dropping some. The table has about 10,000 clones, almost 70% seen once. The specimen sequenced was lung tumor tissue. The receptors were sampled from a human donor with non-small cell lung cancer.

The rearrangement links TRBV6-6 to TRBJ1-2; 11 nucleotides align to TRBD1. The CDR3 has 16 residues. Germline V CDR1 and CDR2: MNHNY, SVGAGI (reference sequence). The trim removed 6 bases at V and 3 bases at J, leaving 9 bases unmatched. The CDR3 loop is CASRGGQGEGYYGYTF. CDR3 sequence (DNA): TGTGCCAGCAGGGGGGGACAGGGGGAGGGATACTATGGCTACACCTTC.

J is TRBJ1-5 and V is TRBV7-2; TRBD1 is a possible D gene (5 bases). Germline V gives CDR1 SGHTA, CDR2 FQGNSA. V lost 1 base and J lost 3, with 10 bases in between. The CDR3 extends over 15 amino acids. Written as DNA, the CDR3 is TGTGCCAGCAGCTTAGTTGCAGGGAACAATCAGCCCCAGCATTTT. It yields the protein CASSLVAGNNQPQHF.

The sample holds a few counts of this clone. V and J are TRBV7-8 and TRBJ1-6; D gene unclear. Trimming stripped 5 bases from V and 9 bases from J, with 14 bases between. The CDR3 runs to 14 residues. From germline, CDR1 is SGHVS and CDR2 FQNEAQ. The CDR3 region is CASSKLARGSPLHF. The CDR3 DNA reads TGTGCCAGCAGCAAATTAGCCCGAGGTTCACCCCTCCACTTT.

This clone was counted between two and nine times. The chain joins TRBV4-1 to TRBJ1-2, with D hard to call. CDR3 length equals 16 residues. The V end lost 2 bases, the J end lost 3 bases, and 16 bases lay between the germline ends. Germline lookup yields CDR1 MGHRA and CDR2 YSYEKL. The CDR3 spells CASSQRQFLDDYGYTF. The CDR3 DNA sequence: TGCGCCAGCAGCCAAAGACAATTTCTGGATGACTATGGCTACACCTTC.

This clone has more than one count but fewer than ten. The chain is built from TRBV9 and TRBJ2-2, with 11 bases fitting TRBD2. CDR3 length: 18 amino acids. Germline values: CDR1 SGDLS, CDR2 YYNGEE. The V and J ends lost 0 bases and 3 bases, in that order; junction bases with no gene match: 7. The CDR3 region has the DNA TGTGCCAGCAGCGTAGCTACGGGGGGACTAGCGGACACCGGGGAGCTGTTTTTT. Residues: CASSVATGGLADTGELFF.

The V and J genes are TRBV5-4 and TRBJ2-7, with 14 bases identical to TRBD2. The germline V gene has CDR1 SGHNT and CDR2 YYREEE (reference sequence). V lost 3 bases, J lost 0 bases, and 11 bases stayed unmatched. This CDR3 is built from 19 residues. CDR3 region: CASSSRRTSGGTFSYEQYF. For the CDR3, the DNA is TGTGCCAGCAGCTCCCGTAGGACTAGCGGGGGGACGTTCTCCTACGAGCAGTACTTC.

The chain carries TRBV13 and TRBJ2-1, with D maybe TRBD1 (6 bases). CDR3 length equals 14 residues. V lost 3 bases, J lost 10 bases, and 16 bases lay in between. The germline V gene has CDR1 PRHDT and CDR2 FYEKMQ (reference sequence). CDR3 bases: TGTGCCAGCAGCTTTTCAGGGGAACTGGGCGAGCAGTTCTTC. This gives the protein CASSFSGELGEQFF.

The chain recombines TRBV28 with TRBJ2-4, with TRBD1 as a possible D gene (5 bases). This CDR3 has 18 residues. Trimming pared 3 bases from V and 0 bases from J, leaving 18 bases between. Looked up from germline, CDR1 is MDHEN and CDR2 is SYDVKM. As DNA, the CDR3 is TGTGCCAGCAGTTTCTATACAGTACGACAGTTAGCCAAAAACATTCAGTACTTC. Protein sequence: CASSFYTVRQLAKNIQYF.